Sequencing of this T cell receptor beta chain was carried out in a study of blood T cell repertoires in COVID-19. Study-level information: Whether acute or convalescent, the COVID-19 samples came from the United States, Italy and Spain. Sources were T cells, B-cell-depleted T cells, or PBMCs; the material itself was cDNA or gDNA.

Per the authors' pipeline: Researchers report that nucleated cell counts were estimated from reference gene primer amplification. Measured with immunoSEQ multiplex PCR; TCRdb has only the in-frame clones, and not every one. V, J and clone size are taken as reported in that table, and D and trimming were inferred from the DNA itself. Of about 210,000 clones in the sample, around four fifths were seen once. This clonotype was obtained from a woman aged 50 to 60 with acute or convalescent COVID-19. The specimen sequenced was peripheral blood.

For the CDR3, the DNA is TGTGCTAGTGGTCCTGGCGGGGGGTTGAGCACAGATACGCAGTATTTT. Amino acids: CASGPGGGLSTDTQYF. The rearrangement links TRBV12-5 to TRBJ2-3, with TRBD2 matching over 8 bases. Per germline, CDR1 LGHNT and CDR2 FRNRAP. V was pared by 5 bases and J by 0 bases, with 7 bases of the junction left unmatched. This CDR3 region has 16 residues.